These T cell receptor beta chains were read from a single sample in a study of early T cells in non-severe SARS-CoV-2 infection. In TCRdb, the 5' RACE reads were re-called with MiXCR into one record per CDR3 protein. Found here are 100,000 to 130,000 distinct CDR3 sequences, around 10% of them singletons; the top ten hold about 7.6%. Sequencing used whole blood. The source of these receptors is an adult who was a healthcare worker with PCR-confirmed SARS-CoV-2 infection or an uninfected control (not recorded which). CDR3s include the opening cysteine and the closing phenylalanine or tryptophan. The order of the fields is J gene, CDR3 length, clone size, V gene, D gene, CDR3 DNA, CDR3 protein. D genes are given only for firm matches. Clone size appears in some rows only: once, few, many, or a class for an expanded clone.

j_gene: TRBJ1-4; len: 21; abundance: .; v_gene: TRBV14; d_gene: .; CDR3nt: TGTGCCAGCAGCCAAGACTACTTCCGGGACTTTACTGCCGGAACTAATGAAAAACTGTTTTTT; CDR3aa: CASSQDYFRDFTAGTNEKLFF
j_gene: TRBJ1-2; len: 13; abundance: many; v_gene: TRBV29-1; d_gene: .; CDR3nt: TGCAGCGTTGTGGGCCGGGGGCTCGATGGCTACACCTTC; CDR3aa: CSVVGRGLDGYTF
j_gene: TRBJ2-1; len: 15; abundance: few; v_gene: TRBV7-9; d_gene: TRBD2; CDR3nt: TGTGCCAGCAGCCCTCTCGGACTAGACTACAATGAGCAGTTCTTC; CDR3aa: CASSPLGLDYNEQFF
j_gene: TRBJ2-2; len: 14; abundance: .; v_gene: TRBV6-4; d_gene: TRBD2; CDR3nt: TGTGCCAGCACCCCCGGCGGGGGATCTGGGGAGCTGTTTTTT; CDR3aa: CASTPGGGSGELFF
j_gene: TRBJ1-1; len: 16; abundance: .; v_gene: TRBV18; d_gene: .; CDR3nt: TGTGCCAGCTCACCGTGGTCCGGGGGGGAGGGCACTGAAGCTTTCTTT; CDR3aa: CASSPWSGGEGTEAFF
j_gene: TRBJ1-6; len: 14; abundance: .; v_gene: TRBV2; d_gene: .; CDR3nt: TGTGCCAGCAGTGAAATGGGGGGAAATTCACCCCTCCACTTT; CDR3aa: CASSEMGGNSPLHF
j_gene: TRBJ2-7; len: 15; abundance: .; v_gene: TRBV4-2; d_gene: TRBD1; CDR3nt: TGTGCCAGCAGCCAAGGACAGGGATCCTCCTACGAGCAGTACTTC; CDR3aa: CASSQGQGSSYEQYF
j_gene: TRBJ2-1; len: 15; abundance: many; v_gene: TRBV20-1; d_gene: .; CDR3nt: TGCAGTGCTAGAGATCGTTGGCGGTCCTACAATGAGCAGTTCTTC; CDR3aa: CSARDRWRSYNEQFF
j_gene: TRBJ2-1; len: 17; abundance: .; v_gene: TRBV18; d_gene: TRBD1; CDR3nt: TGTGCCAGCTCACCACCAAGGGGGCGAAGCTCCTACAATGAGCAGTTCTTC; CDR3aa: CASSPPRGRSSYNEQFF
j_gene: TRBJ2-5; len: 15; abundance: many; v_gene: TRBV4-1; d_gene: .; CDR3nt: TGCGCCAGCAGCCAAGATTCGGTTCCGGGTGAGACCCAGTACTTC; CDR3aa: CASSQDSVPGETQYF
j_gene: TRBJ2-3; len: 14; abundance: many; v_gene: TRBV5-1; d_gene: .; CDR3nt: TGCGCCAGCAGCTTTGACGGGAGATCAGATACGCAGTATTTT; CDR3aa: CASSFDGRSDTQYF
j_gene: TRBJ2-7; len: 12; abundance: many; v_gene: TRBV18; d_gene: .; CDR3nt: TGTGCCAGCTCACTGGAACGGGTCGAGCAGTACTTC; CDR3aa: CASSLERVEQYF
j_gene: TRBJ2-1; len: 12; abundance: .; v_gene: TRBV6-1; d_gene: TRBD1; CDR3nt: TGTGCCAGCAGATGGACAGGGGGTGAGCAGTTCTTC; CDR3aa: CASRWTGGEQFF
j_gene: TRBJ2-1; len: 16; abundance: few; v_gene: TRBV7-2; d_gene: .; CDR3nt: TGTGCCAGCATCCCCGGCACCGGGAGAGCCTACAATGAGCAGTTCTTC; CDR3aa: CASIPGTGRAYNEQFF
j_gene: TRBJ1-6; len: 13; abundance: few; v_gene: TRBV14; d_gene: .; CDR3nt: TGTGCCAGCAGCCAAACAGGAGGGACACCCCTCCACTTT; CDR3aa: CASSQTGGTPLHF
j_gene: TRBJ1-2; len: 15; abundance: many; v_gene: TRBV10-2; d_gene: .; CDR3nt: TGCGCCAGCAGTGAAGGCTTTAAGCGCCACTATGGCTACACCTTC; CDR3aa: CASSEGFKRHYGYTF
j_gene: TRBJ1-4; len: 13; abundance: few; v_gene: TRBV20-1; d_gene: TRBD1; CDR3nt: TGCAGTGCTGAGACAGGGGCAGGAGAAAAACTGTTTTTT; CDR3aa: CSAETGAGEKLFF
j_gene: TRBJ2-7; len: 16; abundance: .; v_gene: TRBV20-1; d_gene: TRBD1; CDR3nt: TGCAGTGCTAGAGATTGGGACAGGGGCTTCTCCTACGAGCAGTACTTC; CDR3aa: CSARDWDRGFSYEQYF
j_gene: TRBJ2-3; len: 16; abundance: few; v_gene: TRBV12-3/TRBV12-4; d_gene: TRBD2; CDR3nt: TGTGCCAGCAGTTTACCGGCGGGAGAATTTACAGATACGCAGTATTTT; CDR3aa: CASSLPAGEFTDTQYF
j_gene: TRBJ1-4; len: 11; abundance: many; v_gene: TRBV24-1; d_gene: .; CDR3nt: TGTGCCACCAGTGATGGGGTAAAACTGTTTTTT; CDR3aa: CATSDGVKLFF
j_gene: TRBJ2-7; len: 13; abundance: .; v_gene: TRBV11-2; d_gene: .; CDR3nt: TGTGCCAGCAGCGCTAGTAGCTCCTACGAGCAGTACTTC; CDR3aa: CASSASSSYEQYF
j_gene: TRBJ2-1; len: 14; abundance: many; v_gene: TRBV7-8; d_gene: TRBD2; CDR3nt: TGTGCCAGCAGCTTAACCCCTAGCGGATTTGAGCAGTTCTTC; CDR3aa: CASSLTPSGFEQFF
j_gene: TRBJ1-1; len: 14; abundance: many; v_gene: TRBV28; d_gene: TRBD1; CDR3nt: TGTGCCAGCAGTTTAGTGGACAGGGGCACTGAAGCTTTCTTT; CDR3aa: CASSLVDRGTEAFF
j_gene: TRBJ2-1; len: 15; abundance: many; v_gene: TRBV11-2; d_gene: TRBD2; CDR3nt: TGTGCCAGCAGCACTGCGGGGGGGACCTACAATGAGCAGTTCTTC; CDR3aa: CASSTAGGTYNEQFF
j_gene: TRBJ2-7; len: 13; abundance: many; v_gene: TRBV7-6; d_gene: .; CDR3nt: TGTGCCAGCAGCGGACAAAACTCCTACGAGCAGTACTTC; CDR3aa: CASSGQNSYEQYF
j_gene: TRBJ2-5; len: 13; abundance: many; v_gene: TRBV29-1; d_gene: TRBD2; CDR3nt: TGCAGCGGAGCGGGAGACTTCCAAGAGACCCAGTACTTC; CDR3aa: CSGAGDFQETQYF
j_gene: TRBJ1-5; len: 12; abundance: many; v_gene: TRBV12-3/TRBV12-4; d_gene: .; CDR3nt: TGTGCCAGCAGCTTAGGGAATCAGCCCCAGCATTTT; CDR3aa: CASSLGNQPQHF
j_gene: TRBJ2-7; len: 15; abundance: many; v_gene: TRBV6-5; d_gene: TRBD2; CDR3nt: TGTGCCAGCAGTTACTCTGCGGGAGGGGCCTACGAGCAGTACTTC; CDR3aa: CASSYSAGGAYEQYF
j_gene: TRBJ1-5; len: 14; abundance: many; v_gene: TRBV11-2; d_gene: .; CDR3nt: TGTGCCAGCAGCTGGAGGGGGGGCACGGAGCCCCAGCATTTT; CDR3aa: CASSWRGGTEPQHF
j_gene: TRBJ2-1; len: 16; abundance: many; v_gene: TRBV4-3; d_gene: TRBD2; CDR3nt: TGCGCCAGCAGCCAAGGGTACCTGGAGCGGGATGGTGAGCAGTTCTTC; CDR3aa: CASSQGYLERDGEQFF
j_gene: TRBJ1-1; len: 14; abundance: many; v_gene: TRBV5-1; d_gene: .; CDR3nt: TGCGCCAGCAGGAAGGGGGAGTCGAACACTGAAGCTTTCTTT; CDR3aa: CASRKGESNTEAFF
j_gene: TRBJ2-1; len: 16; abundance: many; v_gene: TRBV11-2; d_gene: .; CDR3nt: TGTGCCAGCAGCTTATACCCGGACTCGTCCTACAATGAGCAGTTCTTC; CDR3aa: CASSLYPDSSYNEQFF
j_gene: TRBJ1-1; len: 13; abundance: many; v_gene: TRBV7-2; d_gene: .; CDR3nt: TGTGCCAGCAGCTTACTGGGAAGGAGTGAAGCTTTCTTT; CDR3aa: CASSLLGRSEAFF
j_gene: TRBJ2-7; len: 9; abundance: few; v_gene: TRBV29-1; d_gene: .; CDR3nt: TGCAGCGTTGATATTGTGCAGTACTTC; CDR3aa: CSVDIVQYF
j_gene: TRBJ1-5; len: 14; abundance: .; v_gene: TRBV28; d_gene: TRBD1; CDR3nt: TGTGCCAGCAGTGCGGGACAGGGCGGTCAGCCCCAGCATTTT; CDR3aa: CASSAGQGGQPQHF
j_gene: TRBJ1-4; len: 14; abundance: many; v_gene: TRBV5-8; d_gene: .; CDR3nt: TGTGCCAGCAGCTTACGAGGGTCTAATGAAAAACTGTTTTTT; CDR3aa: CASSLRGSNEKLFF
j_gene: TRBJ2-1; len: 13; abundance: many; v_gene: TRBV28; d_gene: .; CDR3nt: TGTGCCAGCAGTTCCACTGCCCACAATGAGCAGTTCTTC; CDR3aa: CASSSTAHNEQFF
j_gene: TRBJ2-1; len: 15; abundance: many; v_gene: TRBV13; d_gene: .; CDR3nt: TGTGCCAGCAGCTTAGACTACCCCCCTAGCAATGAGCAGTTCTTC; CDR3aa: CASSLDYPPSNEQFF
j_gene: TRBJ2-1; len: 16; abundance: .; v_gene: TRBV20-1; d_gene: .; CDR3nt: TGCAGTGCCCTCCGACCTTGGACAGTTAATTACAATGAGCAGTTCTTC; CDR3aa: CSALRPWTVNYNEQFF
j_gene: TRBJ2-5; len: 17; abundance: .; v_gene: TRBV27; d_gene: TRBD1; CDR3nt: TGTGCCAGCAGTGAATCCGGGACAGGGGGTTTTTGGGGGACCCAGTACTTC; CDR3aa: CASSESGTGGFWGTQYF